This entry lists 5 T cell receptor beta chains sequenced from one sample in a study of blood T cell repertoires in COVID-19. This table comes from immunoSEQ multiplex PCR, and its TCRdb copy is limited to in-frame clones, with some not included. The table records nearly 70,000 clones, more than 85% of them present only once. The sequencing sample was made of peripheral blood. These receptors came from a man aged 40-49 years with COVID-19, enrolled during active disease.

This clone was counted a single time. The chain recombines TRBV6-5 with TRBJ1-2; D gene uncertain. The CDR3 extends over 12 amino acids. Germline CDR1 and CDR2: MNHEY and SVGAGI. Trimming removed 6 bases from V and 8 bases from J, with 13 bases in between. CDR3 region: CASSVTTRGYTF. In DNA form, the CDR3 reads TGTGCCAGCAGCGTGACAACTCGGGGCTACACCTTC.

V usage is TRBV7-2 and J usage is TRBJ1-2; 7 bases line up with TRBD1. V was clipped by 5 bases and J by 5 bases; unmatched bases: 17. This CDR3 is built from 17 residues. The germline V gene has CDR1 SGHTA and CDR2 FQGNSA. The CDR3: CASSNSAGTASLYGYTF. The CDR3 region has the DNA TGTGCCAGCAGCAATAGCGCCGGGACAGCCAGTTTATATGGCTACACCTTC.

V gene TRBV7-9 combines with J gene TRBJ2-5; 7 nucleotides align to TRBD1. The V gene's germline CDR1 is SEHNR and CDR2 FQNEAQ (reference sequence). The CDR3 has 17 residues. J gave up 0 bases and V 3 bases, and 10 bases lay outside the gene matches. The CDR3 sequence is CASSFYRDSEYQETQYF. DNA of the CDR3: TGTGCCAGCAGCTTTTACCGGGACAGCGAGTACCAAGAGACCCAGTACTTC.

The rearrangement links TRBV2 to TRBJ2-2, with D hard to call. The germline V and J ends were trimmed by 3 bases and 7 bases, with 12 bases remaining between them. Germline CDR1 is SNHLY and CDR2 is FYNNEI. This CDR3 contains 14 residues. The CDR3 DNA follows: TGTGCCAGCAGTGATAGCTTTTCCTTCGGGGAGCTGTTTTTT. Translation: CASSDSFSFGELFF.

The V gene is TRBV4-1, the J gene TRBJ1-4; 7 bases map to TRBD1. V was clipped by 6 bases and J by 7 bases; unmatched bases: 11. Per germline, CDR1 MGHRA and CDR2 YSYEKL. The CDR3 runs to 15 residues. The CDR3 loop is CASSRATGVIEKLFF. In DNA, the CDR3 is TGCGCCAGCAGTCGAGCAACAGGGGTAATTGAAAAACTGTTTTTT.